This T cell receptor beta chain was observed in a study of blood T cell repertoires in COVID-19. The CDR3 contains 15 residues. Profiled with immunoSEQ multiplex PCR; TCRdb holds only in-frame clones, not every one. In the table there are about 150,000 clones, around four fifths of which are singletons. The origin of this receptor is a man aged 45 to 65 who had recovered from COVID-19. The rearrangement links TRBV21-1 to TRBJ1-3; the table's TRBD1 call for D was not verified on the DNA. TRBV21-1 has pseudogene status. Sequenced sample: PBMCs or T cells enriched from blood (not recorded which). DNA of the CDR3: TGTGCCAGCAGCAAAGTGGACAGGGTGGGAAACACCATATATTTT. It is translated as CASSKVDRVGNTIYF.